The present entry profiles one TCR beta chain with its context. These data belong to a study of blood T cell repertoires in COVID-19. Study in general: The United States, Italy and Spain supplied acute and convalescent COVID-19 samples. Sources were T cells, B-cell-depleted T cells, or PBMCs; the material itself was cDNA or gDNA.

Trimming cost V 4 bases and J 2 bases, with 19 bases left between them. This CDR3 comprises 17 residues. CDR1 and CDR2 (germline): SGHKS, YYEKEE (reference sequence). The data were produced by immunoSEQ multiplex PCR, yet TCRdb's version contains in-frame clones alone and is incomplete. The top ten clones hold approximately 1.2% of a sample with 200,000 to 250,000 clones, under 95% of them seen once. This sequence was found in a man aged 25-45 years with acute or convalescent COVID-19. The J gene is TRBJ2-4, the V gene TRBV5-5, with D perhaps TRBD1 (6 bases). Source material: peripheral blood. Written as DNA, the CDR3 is TGTGCCAGCAGCCTACGATGGTGGGACAAGACCAAAAACATTCAGTACTTC. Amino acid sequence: CASSLRWWDKTKNIQYF.